The rows below give T cell receptor beta chains drawn from one sample of a study of OX40 agonist ivuxolimab in advanced cancers. Assay used: immunoSEQ multiplex PCR; TCRdb lists only in-frame clones, some missing. The table lists about 63,000 clones, 85% to 90% of them singletons, with approximately 0.78% in the top ten. The starting material was CD4+ or CD8+ T cells sorted from blood, obtained in a trial of the OX40 agonist ivuxolimab. The receptors were gathered from an adult with an advanced solid tumor such as melanoma, head and neck, liver or kidney cancer. Both conserved end residues are part of each CDR3. The order of the fields is J gene, CDR3 length, D gene, V gene, CDR3 protein, CDR3 DNA. D genes are given only for firm matches.

TRBJ2-5 13 - TRBV2 CASNWRVQETQYF TGTGCCAGCAATTGGCGGGTTCAAGAGACCCAGTACTTC
TRBJ2-5 19 - TRBV10-1 CANPRGTGASGGTQETQYF TGCGCCAACCCCCGAGGGACAGGGGCTAGCGGGGGGACCCAAGAGACCCAGTACTTC
TRBJ1-1 14 - TRBV6-5 CASSYGGRNTEAFF TGTGCCAGCAGTTACGGGGGACGGAACACTGAAGCTTTCTTT
TRBJ2-7 15 - TRBV18 CASSPTRSGSYEQYF TGTGCCAGCTCACCAACCAGATCGGGCTCCTACGAGCAGTACTTC
TRBJ1-5 12 - TRBV27 CASSFNNQPQHF TGTGCCAGCAGTTTCAACAATCAGCCCCAGCATTTT
TRBJ2-6 18 TRBD1 TRBV7-2 CASSSIGQGSSGANVLTF TGTGCCAGCAGCTCGATAGGACAGGGTAGCTCTGGGGCCAACGTCCTGACTTTC
TRBJ1-1 13 - TRBV5-1 CASSFYLNTEAFF TGCGCCAGCAGCTTTTACCTGAACACTGAAGCTTTCTTT
TRBJ2-7 15 TRBD1 TRBV18 CASSPMTGSGYEQYF TGTGCCAGCTCACCGATGACAGGGTCAGGCTACGAGCAGTACTTC
TRBJ2-4 15 TRBD1 TRBV5-5 CASSLEWTGGYIQYF TGTGCCAGCAGCTTGGAATGGACAGGGGGTTACATTCAGTACTTC
TRBJ2-7 14 TRBD1 TRBV30 CAWTDRAATYEQYF TGTGCCTGGACGGACAGGGCCGCCACCTACGAGCAGTACTTC
TRBJ2-5 11 - TRBV6-5 CAIGPWETQYF TGTGCCATCGGGCCCTGGGAGACCCAGTACTTC
TRBJ1-4 15 TRBD1 TRBV10-2 CASSEVGTALEKLFF TGCGCCAGCAGTGAGGTCGGGACAGCGTTGGAAAAACTGTTTTTT
TRBJ1-1 16 - TRBV5-1 CASQNQVGGENTEAFF TGCGCCAGCCAGAATCAGGTTGGGGGCGAGAACACTGAAGCTTTCTTT
TRBJ1-2 14 TRBD1 TRBV28 CASRSDREGYGYTF TGTGCCAGCAGATCGGACAGGGAGGGCTATGGCTACACCTTC
TRBJ2-1 17 TRBD2 TRBV4-1 CASSQERGLAGENEQFF TGCGCCAGCAGCCAAGAGCGGGGTCTAGCGGGAGAGAATGAGCAGTTCTTC
TRBJ1-6 15 TRBD1 TRBV4-2 CASSQEGTANSPLHF TGTGCCAGCAGCCAAGAAGGGACAGCCAATTCACCCCTCCACTTT
TRBJ2-3 16 - TRBV7-9 CASSLSRLARTDTQYF TGTGCCAGCAGCTTATCCCGTCTAGCCCGCACAGATACGCAGTATTTT
TRBJ1-1 13 - TRBV7-2 CASSWGGNTEAFF TGTGCCAGCAGCTGGGGAGGGAACACTGAAGCTTTCTTT
TRBJ1-5 14 TRBD1 TRBV2 CASSAGQVVQPQHF TGTGCCAGCAGTGCTGGACAGGTCGTTCAGCCCCAGCATTTT
TRBJ1-1 14 - TRBV19 CASIDGRRNTEAFF TGTGCCAGTATTGACGGGCGGAGGAACACTGAAGCTTTCTTT
TRBJ2-2 16 TRBD2 TRBV4-1 CASSQLSGINTGELFF TGCGCCAGCAGCCAATTAAGCGGGATCAACACCGGGGAGCTGTTTTTT
TRBJ2-7 16 TRBD2 TRBV5-4 CASSDRLAGARNEQYF TGTGCCAGCAGCGATAGACTAGCGGGAGCGAGAAACGAGCAGTACTTC
TRBJ1-1 13 TRBD1 TRBV29-1 CSVEESGGTEAFF TGCAGCGTTGAAGAGTCAGGGGGCACTGAAGCTTTCTTT